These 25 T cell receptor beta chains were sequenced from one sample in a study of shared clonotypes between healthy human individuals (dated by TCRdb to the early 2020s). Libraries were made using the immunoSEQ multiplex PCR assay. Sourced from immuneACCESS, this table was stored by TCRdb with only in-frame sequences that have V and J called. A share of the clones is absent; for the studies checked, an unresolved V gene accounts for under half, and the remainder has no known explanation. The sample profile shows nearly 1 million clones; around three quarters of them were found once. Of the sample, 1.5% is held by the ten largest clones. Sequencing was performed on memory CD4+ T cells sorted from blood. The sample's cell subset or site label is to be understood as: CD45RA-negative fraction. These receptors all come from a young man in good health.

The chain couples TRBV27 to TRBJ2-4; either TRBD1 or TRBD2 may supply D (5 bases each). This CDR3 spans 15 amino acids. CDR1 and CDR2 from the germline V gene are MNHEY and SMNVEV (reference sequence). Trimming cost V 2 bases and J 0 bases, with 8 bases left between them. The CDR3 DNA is TGTGCCAGCAGTTTAGAAGGGACAGCCAAAAACATTCAGTACTTC. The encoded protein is CASSLEGTAKNIQYF.

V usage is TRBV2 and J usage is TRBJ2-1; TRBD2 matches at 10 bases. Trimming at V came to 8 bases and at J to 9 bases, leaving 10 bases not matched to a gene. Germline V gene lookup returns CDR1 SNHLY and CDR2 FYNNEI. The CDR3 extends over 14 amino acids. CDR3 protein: CASVPLAGVREQFF. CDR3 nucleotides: TGTGCCAGCGTGCCCCTAGCGGGAGTCCGTGAGCAGTTCTTC.

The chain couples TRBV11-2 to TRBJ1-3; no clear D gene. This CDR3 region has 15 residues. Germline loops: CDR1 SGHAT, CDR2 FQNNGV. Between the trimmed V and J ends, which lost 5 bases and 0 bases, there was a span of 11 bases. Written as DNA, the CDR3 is TGTGCCAGCAGCCCGGTCGAATCCTCTGGAAACACCATATATTTT. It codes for CASSPVESSGNTIYF.

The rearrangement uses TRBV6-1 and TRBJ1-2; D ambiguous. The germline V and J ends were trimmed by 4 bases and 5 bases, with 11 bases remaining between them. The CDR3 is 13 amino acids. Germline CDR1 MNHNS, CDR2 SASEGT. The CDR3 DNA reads TGTGCCAGCAGTGCTCGTCCCGGATATGGCTACACCTTC. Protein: CASSARPGYGYTF.

CDR3 nucleotides: TGTGCCAGCAGATCGTACAGGGGGGAGGGCGAGACCCAGTACTTC. Protein: CASRSYRGEGETQYF. The chain has TRBV27 and TRBJ2-5; TRBD1 is a possible D gene (8 bases). Germline values: CDR1 MNHEY, CDR2 SMNVEV (reference sequence). The CDR3 has 15 residues. Trimming cost V 6 bases and J 5 bases, with 19 bases left between them.

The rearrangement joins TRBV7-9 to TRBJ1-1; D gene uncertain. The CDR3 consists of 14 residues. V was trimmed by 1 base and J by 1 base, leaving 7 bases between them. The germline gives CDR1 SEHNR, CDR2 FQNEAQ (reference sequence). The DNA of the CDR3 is TGTGCCAGCAGCTTAGTAGGGAGGAACACTGAAGCTTTCTTT. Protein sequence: CASSLVGRNTEAFF.

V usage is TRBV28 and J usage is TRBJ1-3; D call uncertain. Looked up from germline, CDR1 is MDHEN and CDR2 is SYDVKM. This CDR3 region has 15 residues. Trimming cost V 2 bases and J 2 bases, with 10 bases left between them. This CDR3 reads CASSLPGTAGNTIYF. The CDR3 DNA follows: TGTGCCAGCAGTTTACCCGGAACAGCTGGAAACACCATATATTTT.

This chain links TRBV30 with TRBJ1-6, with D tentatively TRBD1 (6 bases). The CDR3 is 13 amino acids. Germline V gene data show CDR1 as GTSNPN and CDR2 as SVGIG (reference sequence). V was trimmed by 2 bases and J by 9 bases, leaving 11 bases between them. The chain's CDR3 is CAWSLGGGSPLHF. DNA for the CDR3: TGTGCCTGGAGTTTAGGGGGGGGTTCACCCCTCCACTTT.

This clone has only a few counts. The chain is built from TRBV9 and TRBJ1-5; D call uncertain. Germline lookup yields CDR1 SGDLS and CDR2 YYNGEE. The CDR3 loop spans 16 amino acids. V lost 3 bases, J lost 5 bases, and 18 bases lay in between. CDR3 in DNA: TGTGCCAGCAGCGCTTCGGGCGGCATAGGTCATCAGCCCCAGCATTTT. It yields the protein CASSASGGIGHQPQHF.

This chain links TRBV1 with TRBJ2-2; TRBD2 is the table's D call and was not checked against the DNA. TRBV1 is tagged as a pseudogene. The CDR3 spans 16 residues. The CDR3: CTSSPLAGEDDGELFF. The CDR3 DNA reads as TGCACCAGCAGCCCTTTAGCGGGAGAGGATGACGGGGAGCTGTTTTTT.

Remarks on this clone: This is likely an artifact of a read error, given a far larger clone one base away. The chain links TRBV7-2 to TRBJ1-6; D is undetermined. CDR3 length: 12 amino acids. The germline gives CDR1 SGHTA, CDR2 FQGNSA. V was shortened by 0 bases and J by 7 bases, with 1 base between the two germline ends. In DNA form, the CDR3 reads TGTGCCAGCAGCTTAGCGAATTCACCCCTCCACTTT. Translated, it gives CASSLANSPLHF.

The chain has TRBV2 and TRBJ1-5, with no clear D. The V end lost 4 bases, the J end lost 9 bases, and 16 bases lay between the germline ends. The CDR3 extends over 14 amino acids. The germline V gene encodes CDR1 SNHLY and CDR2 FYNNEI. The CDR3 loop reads CASSVLGTNGPQHF. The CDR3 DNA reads TGTGCCAGCAGTGTATTGGGAACGAACGGGCCCCAGCATTTT.

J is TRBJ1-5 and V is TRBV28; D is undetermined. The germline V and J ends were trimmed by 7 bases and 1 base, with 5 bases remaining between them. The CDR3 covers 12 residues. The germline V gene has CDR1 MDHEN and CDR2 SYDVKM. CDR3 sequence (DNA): TGTGCCAGCACCGCCAGCAATCAGCCCCAGCATTTT. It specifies CASTASNQPQHF. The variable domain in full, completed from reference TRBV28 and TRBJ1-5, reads DVKVTQSSRYLVKRTGEKVFLECVQDMDHENMFWYRQDPGLGLRLIYFSYDVKMKEKGDIPEGYSVSREKKERFSLILESASTNQTSMYLCASTASNQPQHFGDGTRLSIL.

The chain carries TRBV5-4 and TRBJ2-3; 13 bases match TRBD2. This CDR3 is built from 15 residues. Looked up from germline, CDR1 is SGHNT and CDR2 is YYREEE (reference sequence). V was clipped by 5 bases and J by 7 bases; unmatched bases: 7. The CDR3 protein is CASRPGLAGVNTQYF. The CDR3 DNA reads TGTGCCAGCAGACCCGGACTAGCGGGAGTGAATACGCAGTATTTT.

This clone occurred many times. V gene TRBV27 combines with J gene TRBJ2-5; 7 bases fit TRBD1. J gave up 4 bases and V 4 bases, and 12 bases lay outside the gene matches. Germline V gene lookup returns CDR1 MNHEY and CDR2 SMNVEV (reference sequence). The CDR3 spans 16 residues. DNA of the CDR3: TGTGCCAGCAGTTCAACCAGGGGGTCAGGTTTAGAGACCCAGTACTTC. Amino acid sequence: CASSSTRGSGLETQYF.

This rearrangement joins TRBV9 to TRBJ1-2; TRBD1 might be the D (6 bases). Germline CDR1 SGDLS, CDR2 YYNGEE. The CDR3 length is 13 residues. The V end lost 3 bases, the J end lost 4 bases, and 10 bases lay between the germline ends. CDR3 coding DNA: TGTGCCAGCAGCGCGACAGGTCTCTATGGCTACACCTTC. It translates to CASSATGLYGYTF.

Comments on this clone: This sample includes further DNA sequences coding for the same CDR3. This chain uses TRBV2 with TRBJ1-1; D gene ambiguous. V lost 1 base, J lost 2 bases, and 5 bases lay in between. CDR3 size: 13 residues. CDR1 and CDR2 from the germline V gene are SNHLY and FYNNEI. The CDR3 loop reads CASSEDLNTEAFF. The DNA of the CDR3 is TGTGCCAGCAGTGAAGACCTCAACACTGAAGCTTTCTTT.

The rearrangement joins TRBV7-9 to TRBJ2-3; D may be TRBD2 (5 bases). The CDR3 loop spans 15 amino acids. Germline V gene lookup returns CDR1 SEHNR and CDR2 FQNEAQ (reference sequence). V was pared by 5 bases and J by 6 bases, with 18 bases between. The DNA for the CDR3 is TGTGCCAGCAGCCCCCGACGAGGGATAGAGGATACGCAGTATTTT. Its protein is CASSPRRGIEDTQYF. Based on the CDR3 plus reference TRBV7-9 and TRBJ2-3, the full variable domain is DTGVSQNPRHKITKRGQNVTFRCDPISEHNRLYWYRQTLGQGPEFLTYFQNEAQLEKSRLLSDRFSAERPKGSFSTLEIQRTEQGDSAMYLCASSPRRGIEDTQYFGPGTRLTVL.

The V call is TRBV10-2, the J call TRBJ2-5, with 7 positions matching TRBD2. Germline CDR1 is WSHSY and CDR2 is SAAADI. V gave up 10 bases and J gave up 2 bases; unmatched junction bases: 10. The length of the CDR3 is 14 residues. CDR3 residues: CATTPSGRQETQYF. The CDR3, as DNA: TGCGCCACGACCCCTAGCGGAAGACAAGAGACCCAGTACTTC.

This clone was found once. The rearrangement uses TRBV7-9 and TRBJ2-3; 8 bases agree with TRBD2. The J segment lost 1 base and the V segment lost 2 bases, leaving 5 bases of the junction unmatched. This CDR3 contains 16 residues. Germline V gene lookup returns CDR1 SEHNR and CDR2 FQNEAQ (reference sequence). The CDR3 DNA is TGTGCCAGCAGCTTATTGTCGGGAGGGCGCACAGATACGCAGTATTTT. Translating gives CASSLLSGGRTDTQYF.

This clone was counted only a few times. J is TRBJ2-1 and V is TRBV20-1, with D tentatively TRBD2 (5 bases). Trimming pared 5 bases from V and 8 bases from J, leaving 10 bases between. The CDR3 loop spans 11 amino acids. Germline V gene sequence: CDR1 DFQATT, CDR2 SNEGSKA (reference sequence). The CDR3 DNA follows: TGCAGTGCTGTACTAGATCATGAGCAGTTCTTC. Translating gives CSAVLDHEQFF.

For the CDR3, the DNA is TGTGCCAGTAGTATGACAATCACAGATACGCAGTATTTT. Translated, it gives CASSMTITDTQYF. The J gene is TRBJ2-3, the V gene TRBV19; D ambiguous. Trimming took 3 bases from V and 2 from J, leaving 6 bases between them. The CDR3 is made up of 13 amino acids. Germline lookup yields CDR1 LNHDA and CDR2 SQIVND (reference sequence).

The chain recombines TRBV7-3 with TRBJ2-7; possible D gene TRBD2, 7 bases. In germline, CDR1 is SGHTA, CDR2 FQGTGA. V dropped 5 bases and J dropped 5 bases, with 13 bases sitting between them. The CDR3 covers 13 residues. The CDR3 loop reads CASSQGGGNEQYF. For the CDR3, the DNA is TGTGCCAGCAGCCAAGGGGGAGGGAACGAGCAGTACTTC. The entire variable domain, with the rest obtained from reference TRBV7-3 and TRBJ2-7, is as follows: GAGVSQTPSNKVTEKGKYVELRCDPISGHTALYWYRQSLGQGPEFLIYFQGTGAADDSGLPNDRFFAVRPEGSVSTLKIQRTERGDSAVYLCASSQGGGNEQYFGPGTRLTVT.

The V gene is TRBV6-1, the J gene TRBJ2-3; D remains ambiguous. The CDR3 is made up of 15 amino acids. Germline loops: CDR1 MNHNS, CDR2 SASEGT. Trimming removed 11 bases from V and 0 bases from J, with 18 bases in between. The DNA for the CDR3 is TGTGCCGGTACCGCGAAGCCTTATAGCACAGATACGCAGTATTTT. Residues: CAGTAKPYSTDTQYF.

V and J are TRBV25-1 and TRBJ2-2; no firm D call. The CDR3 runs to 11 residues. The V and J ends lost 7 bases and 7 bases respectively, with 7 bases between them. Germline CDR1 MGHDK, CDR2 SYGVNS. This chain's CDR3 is CASTLGGELFF. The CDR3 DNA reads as TGTGCCAGCACCCTTGGCGGGGAGCTGTTTTTT.